Shown below are 3 T cell receptor beta chains from a single sample sequenced in a study of blood T cell repertoires in COVID-19. Data came from immunoSEQ multiplex PCR; TCRdb stores just in-frame clones and leaves some out. The sample yields 400,000 to 450,000 clones, approximately 88% seen once. The material sequenced was peripheral blood. The receptors originated from a woman in her forties or fifties with COVID-19, enrolled during active disease.

The count of this clone is one. V gene TRBV5-1 combines with J gene TRBJ1-3; D gene unclear. Germline V gene lookup returns CDR1 SGHRS and CDR2 YFSETQ. Trimming cost V 2 bases and J 4 bases, with 10 bases left between them. The CDR3 runs 14 residues. CDR3 nucleotides: TGCGCCAGCAGCTTCGGGGATGCGGGAAACACCATATATTTT. Protein: CASSFGDAGNTIYF.

The chain combines TRBV30 with TRBJ2-1, with D unclear. Germline CDR1 GTSNPN, CDR2 SVGIG (reference sequence). V was shortened by 4 bases and J by 8 bases, with 9 bases between the two germline ends. This CDR3 has 11 residues. The CDR3 nucleotides are TGTGCCTGGACCCCCGGTGATGAGCAGTTCTTC. Its translation: CAWTPGDEQFF.

The rearrangement joins TRBV6-2 or TRBV6-3 to TRBJ2-7; D gene uncertain. The CDR3 is made up of 14 amino acids. Germline CDR1 reads MNHEY; CDR2 reads SVGEGT. V lost 4 bases and J lost 6, with 16 bases in between. The CDR3 nucleotides are TGTGCCAGCAGTTTGCCCCTCGGTTCGGGCGAGCAGTACTTC. Protein sequence: CASSLPLGSGEQYF.